The present T cell receptor beta chain was sequenced within a study of CD8 T cells in Susac syndrome. Study overall: There were 5 or 6 sequenced Susac syndrome patients with active disease and eight or nine in remission.

This CDR3 is built from 14 residues. CDR1 and CDR2 (germline): KGHSH, LQKENI. V trimming: 8 bases; J trimming: 0 bases; junction bases outside the gene matches: 2. Reverse transcription used roughly 0.5 to 1 ug RNA and random hexamers. TCRdb reprocessed the immunoSEQ multiplex PCR reads via MiXCR and lists one record per CDR3 protein. The repertoire holds about 90,000 distinct CDR3 sequences, with 90% to 97% as singletons. Negative isolation yielded CD8+ and CD4+ T cells; FACS enriched TEMRA cells. The source material was CD8+ T cells from PBMCs. This sequence joins TRBV18 and TRBJ2-3; TRBD2 matches 10 bases. The receptor comes from a human donor with Susac syndrome. CDR3 in amino acids: CASGTSASTDTQYF. Here the CDR3 DNA reads TGTGCCAGCGGGACTAGCGCCAGCACAGATACGCAGTATTTT.